This passage covers 32 T cell receptor beta chains from one sample sequenced in a study of T cells in Graves' hyperthyroidism and ophthalmopathy. There were TCR beta CDR3 regions amplified from RNA transcripts. HTBI primers were used for first-round RT-PCR of the TCR CDR3. A single record per CDR3 protein comes from TCRdb applying MiXCR to the multiplex PCR reads. Seen here are hundreds of thousands of distinct CDR3 sequences, around 13% observed once, and the top ten hold approximately 13%. Sequencing input: blood. The receptors stem from a woman aged 50 to 60 with Graves' ophthalmopathy.

To note about this clonotype: This sequence may be a read error, since a much larger clone differs from it by one base. The chain links TRBV7-8 to TRBJ2-3; D might be TRBD1 (5 bases). Judging by the DNA end, TRBJ1-5 fits better; the J call may be wrong. This CDR3 contains 13 residues. Germline V lookup: CDR1 SGHVS, CDR2 FQNEAQ. The CDR3 here is CASSFDSTDTQHF. For the CDR3, the DNA is TGTGCCAGCAGCTTCGACAGCACAGATACGCAGCATTTT.

This clonotype was picked up many times. This sequence joins TRBV28 and TRBJ2-3, with D perhaps matching TRBD2 (7 bases). Trimming shortened V by 6 bases and J by 3 bases, and 19 bases separated the two germline ends. Germline lookup yields CDR1 MDHEN and CDR2 SYDVKM. This CDR3 is 16 amino acids long. The CDR3 DNA sequence: TGTGCCAGCAGACTCCTCTCGGGGGGCTTGACAGATACGCAGTATTTT. Translation gives CASRLLSGGLTDTQYF.

The chain is built from TRBV28 and TRBJ2-1; D possibly uses TRBD1 or TRBD2 (6 bases each). The V gene's germline CDR1 is MDHEN and CDR2 SYDVKM. This CDR3 is built from 14 residues. The ends were cut back, 1 base at V and 8 bases at J, with 12 bases in the middle. CDR3 nucleotide sequence: TGTGCCAGCAGTTTATCCGGGGGCGAGGATGAGCAGTTCTTC. It translates to CASSLSGGEDEQFF.

Many counts were recorded for this clonotype. The junction shows a germline mismatch at one end, possibly a read error. The chain links TRBV6-1 to TRBJ1-5; D gene ambiguous. The CDR3 is 15 residues long. Germline V gene sequence: CDR1 MNHNS, CDR2 SASEGT. The CDR3 region has the DNA TGTGCCAGCAGTGAAGCTGGCGGGAGCAGTCAGCCCCAGCATTTT. Its protein product is CASSEAGGSSQPQHF.

In this sample, this clonotype turned up a few times. Mismatch with germline at one junction end may stem from a read error. The chain couples TRBV11-1 to TRBJ2-7; D remains unclear. The CDR3 is 11 amino acids. Germline CDR1 and CDR2: SGHAT and FQDESV (reference sequence). CDR3 in amino acids: CASSAAYGQYF. The CDR3 DNA sequence: TGTGCCAGCAGCGCAGCCTACGGGCAGTACTTC.

This clonotype has ten or more counts. The rearrangement joins TRBV3-1 to TRBJ1-6, with 8 bases fitting TRBD1. Germline CDR1 and CDR2: LGHDT and YNNKEL (reference sequence). J lost 13 bases, V lost 0 bases, and 11 bases had no gene match. The CDR3 extends over 16 amino acids. The CDR3 bases are TGTGCCAGCAGCCAAGATTTGGCAGGGGGCACTCGGCCCCTCCACTTT. As protein: CASSQDLAGGTRPLHF. Full variable domain (rest looked up from reference TRBV3-1 and TRBJ1-6): DTAVSQTPKYLVTQMGNDKSIKCEQNLGHDTMYWYKQDSKKFLKIMFSYNNKELIINETVPNRFSPKSPDKAHLNLHINSLELGDSAVYFCASSQDLAGGTRPLHFGNGTRLTVT.

Turning to this clonotype: A much larger clone lies one base from this, so it may be a read error. The V gene is TRBV6-1, the J gene TRBJ2-7; the D gene could be TRBD1 or TRBD2 (7 bases each). The CDR3 loop spans 15 amino acids. The germline V gene has CDR1 MNHNS and CDR2 SASEGT. CDR3 in DNA: TGTGCCACCTCCCAGGAGGGAGGGGGCTTCTACGAGCAGCACTTC. Translation gives CATSQEGGGFYEQHF.

This clonotype was recorded many times. The genes are TRBV18 and TRBJ1-3; D might be TRBD1 (6 bases). Germline V gene lookup returns CDR1 KGHSH and CDR2 LQKENI. CDR3 length equals 17 residues. The ends were cut back, 3 bases at V and 3 bases at J, with 18 bases in the middle. CDR3: CASSPRGGLKVGNTIYF. In nucleotides, the CDR3 is TGTGCCAGCTCACCTCGAGGGGGGCTCAAAGTTGGAAACACCATATATTTT.

The table lists this clonotype with many counts. J is TRBJ1-2 and V is TRBV18; perhaps TRBD1 as D (5 bases). The CDR3 runs to 13 residues. Per the germline V gene, CDR1 is KGHSH and CDR2 is LQKENI. The V end was cut by 6 bases, the J end by 6 bases, with 14 bases between. CDR3: CASSLRGTDGYTF. The CDR3 nucleotides are TGTGCCAGCTCGCTAAGGGGCACGGATGGCTACACCTTC.

V is TRBV6-1 and J is TRBJ1-5; TRBD1 is a possible D gene (5 bases). This CDR3 is 15 amino acids long. From germline, CDR1 is MNHNS and CDR2 SASEGT. V gave up 6 bases and J gave up 4 bases, with 16 bases separating them. In DNA form, the CDR3 reads TGTGCCAGCAGCCACGTACCGGGACCGAATCAGCCCCAGCATTTT. Encoded protein: CASSHVPGPNQPQHF.

This clonotype was seen at least ten times. The V gene is TRBV7-9, the J gene TRBJ2-3; 9 positions agree with TRBD2. Germline V gene sequence: CDR1 SEHNR, CDR2 FQNEAQ (reference sequence). The CDR3 consists of 16 residues. V lost 5 bases to trimming and J lost 4 bases; unmatched junction nucleotides: 10. The CDR3 region is CASSPRGGAQADTQYF. The CDR3 DNA follows: TGTGCCAGCAGCCCTCGCGGGGGGGCCCAAGCAGATACGCAGTATTTT.

This clonotype was counted many times. The chain employs TRBV7-3 and TRBJ2-3; 14 positions agree with TRBD2. Unmatched junction bases numbered 14, after V lost 6 bases and J lost 6 bases. CDR1 is SGHTA, CDR2 FQGTGA, per germline. The CDR3 length is 18 residues. The CDR3 region is CASSLPRLAGGPRDTQYF. In DNA, the CDR3 is TGTGCCAGCAGTCTCCCCAGACTAGCGGGAGGGCCAAGGGATACGCAGTATTTT. The whole variable domain, filled in from reference TRBV7-3 and TRBJ2-3, reads GAGVSQTPSNKVTEKGKYVELRCDPISGHTALYWYRQSLGQGPEFLIYFQGTGAADDSGLPNDRFFAVRPEGSVSTLKIQRTERGDSAVYLCASSLPRLAGGPRDTQYFGPGTRLTVL.

Many counts were recorded for this clonotype. The V call is TRBV5-1, the J call TRBJ2-3; TRBD1 matches at 10 bases. V dropped 6 bases and J dropped 6; count of bases not matched to a gene: 7. This CDR3 is built from 14 residues. CDR1 and CDR2 (germline): SGHRS, YFSETQ. CDR3: CASNAGTGADTQYF. Written as DNA, the CDR3 is TGCGCCAGCAACGCCGGGACAGGGGCCGATACGCAGTATTTT.

This clonotype was seen ten or more times. This chain connects TRBV20-1 to TRBJ1-5, with D perhaps TRBD1 (6 bases). Germline V gives CDR1 DFQATT, CDR2 SNEGSKA (reference sequence). This CDR3 is built from 15 residues. V lost 3 bases to trimming and J lost 5 bases, with 17 bases between them. CDR3 region: CSASGQWESYQPQHF. The CDR3 DNA is TGCAGTGCTAGCGGACAGTGGGAATCGTATCAGCCCCAGCATTTT.

This clonotype was observed at least ten times. The chain recombines TRBV10-3 with TRBJ2-1; 9 nucleotides agree with TRBD2. This CDR3 has 18 residues. With 3 bases clipped from V and 0 bases from J, the junction kept 9 bases outside the gene matches. Per germline, CDR1 ENHRY and CDR2 SYGVKD. As DNA, the CDR3 is TGTGCCATCAGTGATTCGACTAGCGGTACGAGCTCCTACAATGAGCAGTTCTTC. Amino acid sequence: CAISDSTSGTSSYNEQFF.

This clonotype was counted at least ten times. The CDR3: CASSLTPASGLNEQYF. CDR3 bases: TGTGCCAGCAGCTTAACGCCGGCTAGCGGGCTTAACGAGCAGTACTTC. The chain has TRBV7-9 and TRBJ2-7; 8 bases map to TRBD2. The V gene's germline CDR1 is SEHNR and CDR2 FQNEAQ (reference sequence). The V gene end was trimmed by 2 bases and the J gene end by 5 bases; junction bases not matched to a gene: 11. CDR3 length: 16 amino acids.

This clonotype was seen many times. The chain joins TRBV20-1 to TRBJ2-5, with 9 positions matching TRBD2. The CDR3 has 13 residues. The V gene end was trimmed by 2 bases and the J gene end by 4 bases; junction bases not matched to a gene: 2. Per germline, CDR1 DFQATT and CDR2 SNEGSKA (reference sequence). CDR3 region: CSARLAGRETQYF. The CDR3 DNA is TGCAGTGCTAGACTAGCGGGAAGAGAGACCCAGTACTTC.

Turning to this clonotype: This may be a read error, as it is one base from a much larger clone. This rearrangement joins TRBV5-1 to TRBJ1-2; D uncertain. The CDR3 totals 13 residues. Germline loops: CDR1 SGHRS, CDR2 YFSETQ. DNA of the CDR3: TGCGTCAGCAGCTTGGAACCCACCTATGGCTACACCTTC. Its protein is CVSSLEPTYGYTF.

This clonotype was detected ten times or more. The V and J genes are TRBV9 and TRBJ1-1; no firm D call. Germline V gene sequence: CDR1 SGDLS, CDR2 YYNGEE. Trimming shortened V by 0 bases and J by 0 bases, and 12 bases separated the two germline ends. This CDR3 contains 16 residues. CDR3 sequence (DNA): TGTGCCAGCAGCGTAGGTGGAGCTAATGTGAACACTGAAGCTTTCTTT. Translating gives CASSVGGANVNTEAFF.

This clonotype appeared a few times. The CDR3 is CASSLREDRGPGYTF. CDR3 nucleotide sequence: TGTGCCAGCAGCTTACGGGAGGACAGGGGGCCGGGCTACACCTTC. V is TRBV11-2 and J is TRBJ1-2, with 11 positions matching TRBD1. V was pared by 2 bases and J by 8 bases, with 7 bases of the junction left unmatched. Germline lookup yields CDR1 SGHAT and CDR2 FQNNGV. The CDR3 loop spans 15 amino acids.

This clonotype was found many times. The chain is built from TRBV30 and TRBJ2-2; TRBD2 agrees at 11 bases. The CDR3 length is 15 residues. V shed 4 bases and J 5 bases; nucleotides not matched to a gene: 6. Germline CDR1 GTSNPN, CDR2 SVGIG (reference sequence). The CDR3 reads CAWTLAGVLTGELFF. In DNA form, the CDR3 reads TGTGCCTGGACACTAGCGGGAGTTTTAACCGGGGAGCTGTTTTTT.

This clonotype was seen repeatedly, ten times or more. The gene calls are TRBV7-9 and TRBJ1-1; D unclear. Deletions cut 1 base from V and 7 bases from J, with 10 bases between. Germline loops: CDR1 SEHNR, CDR2 FQNEAQ (reference sequence). The CDR3 sequence is 13 residues long. CDR3 in amino acids: CASSLGSSGEAFF. The CDR3 DNA reads TGTGCCAGCAGCTTAGGGTCCAGTGGTGAAGCTTTCTTT.

The rearrangement joins TRBV28 to TRBJ2-3; 8 positions agree with TRBD2. Trimming at V came to 3 bases and at J to 2 bases, leaving 10 bases not matched to a gene. CDR3 size: 17 residues. Germline lookup yields CDR1 MDHEN and CDR2 SYDVKM. CDR3 sequence: CASSFARGGAPTDTQYF. The CDR3 nucleotides are TGTGCCAGCAGTTTTGCCCGGGGGGGGGCCCCCACAGATACGCAGTATTTT.

This clonotype has at least ten counts. The V and J genes are TRBV7-2 and TRBJ2-4; 10 bases fit TRBD2. This CDR3 is built from 16 residues. The V and J ends lost 5 bases and 1 base, in that order; junction bases with no gene match: 5. Germline loops: CDR1 SGHTA, CDR2 FQGNSA. CDR3 amino acids: CASSHVAGGAKNIQYF. The CDR3 region has the DNA TGTGCCAGCAGCCATGTAGCGGGAGGTGCCAAAAACATTCAGTACTTC.

Details on this clonotype: This may stem from a read error, because a much larger clone lies one nucleotide away. This rearrangement joins TRBV27 to TRBJ1-1; D perhaps matches TRBD1 (6 bases). This CDR3 spans 13 amino acids. V gave up 5 bases and J gave up 8 bases, with 15 bases separating them. In germline, CDR1 is MNHEY, CDR2 SMNVEV (reference sequence). Here the CDR3 reads CASSDRDRKEAFF. The CDR3 DNA reads TGTGCCAGCAGTGATAGAGACAGGAAAGAAGCTTTCTTT.

This clonotype has a handful of counts. V and J are TRBV20-1 and TRBJ1-5, with 7 bases matching TRBD1. Germline CDR1 and CDR2: DFQATT and SNEGSKA (reference sequence). V was clipped by 6 bases and J by 1 base; unmatched bases: 9. The CDR3 has 15 residues. Here the CDR3 DNA reads TGCAGTGCCAGTGGGAACAGGGGAAGCAATCAGCCCCAGCATTTT. Translating it yields CSASGNRGSNQPQHF.

Ten or more counts support this clonotype. The chain recombines TRBV30 with TRBJ2-1; TRBD1 aligns across 9 bases. CDR1 is GTSNPN and CDR2 is SVGIG in the germline V gene (reference sequence). The ends lost 8 bases at V and 6 bases at J; junction bases unmatched: 11. The CDR3 sequence is 14 residues long. The CDR3 loop reads CASDTADRGNEQFF. The CDR3 bases are TGTGCCAGTGATACAGCGGACAGGGGCAATGAGCAGTTCTTC.

This clonotype was detected only a few times. The chain has TRBV18 and TRBJ2-1, with TRBD2 identical over 13 bases. The V segment lost 2 bases and the J segment 3 bases; nucleotides outside the gene matches: 4. The CDR3 has 17 residues. In germline, CDR1 is KGHSH, CDR2 LQKENI. The CDR3 reads CASSPGLAGVDYNEQFF. The CDR3 coding sequence is TGTGCCAGCTCACCAGGACTAGCGGGAGTGGACTACAATGAGCAGTTCTTC.

Comment on this clonotype: A much bigger clone sits one base away, suggesting this may be a read error. The chain links TRBV29-1 to TRBJ1-1; 9 bases are shared with TRBD1. The length of the CDR3 is 14 residues. The germline gives CDR1 SQVTM, CDR2 ANQGSEA. The DNA for the CDR3 is TGCAGCGGAAGTACCGGGACAGGGTTGACTGGAGCTTTCTTT. Residues: CSGSTGTGLTGAFF.

This clonotype has at least ten counts. The rearrangement uses TRBV13 and TRBJ1-2; D ambiguous. Germline V CDR1 and CDR2: PRHDT, FYEKMQ (reference sequence). The CDR3 spans 15 residues. V was pared by 5 bases and J by 6 bases, with 19 bases between. The CDR3 bases are TGTGCCAGCAGCAATCGGACGGTCAATTTCCATGGCTACACCTTC. This encodes CASSNRTVNFHGYTF. The variable domain in full, with the rest retrieved from reference TRBV13 and TRBJ1-2, is AAGVIQSPRHLIKEKRETATLKCYPIPRHDTVYWYQQGPGQDPQFLISFYEKMQSDKGSIPDRFSAQQFSDYHSELNMSSLELGDSALYFCASSNRTVNFHGYTFGSGTRLTVV.

This clonotype has at least ten counts. The rearrangement uses TRBV5-1 and TRBJ2-2, with D tentatively TRBD2 (6 bases). Trimming removed 3 bases at V and 0 bases at J, with 12 bases between. CDR1 is SGHRS and CDR2 is YFSETQ in the germline V gene. The CDR3 has 16 residues. The DNA for the CDR3 is TGCGCCAGCAGCTCGAGGGACTTCGCGAACACCGGGGAGCTGTTTTTT. Encoded protein: CASSSRDFANTGELFF.

This clonotype has ten or more counts. This sequence joins TRBV12-3 or TRBV12-4 and TRBJ1-5; no definite D call. The CDR3 covers 15 residues. Deletions cut 4 bases from V and 1 base from J, with 11 bases between. The CDR3 spells CASSWRGISNQPQHF. In DNA, the CDR3 is TGTGCCAGCAGTTGGCGGGGTATAAGCAATCAGCCCCAGCATTTT.